The 8 T cell receptor beta chains below were found in one sample sequenced in a study of T cell responses to AZD1222 COVID-19 vaccine. The table came from immunoSEQ multiplex PCR; TCRdb's copy has only in-frame clones and leaves some out. The sample has more than 100,000 clones; approximately 92% are singletons. The sample was peripheral blood, taken on day 0 of AZD1222 vaccination. The receptors here all came from an adult in good health.

The gene calls are TRBV5-4 and TRBJ2-7; possible D gene TRBD1, 6 bases. The V end was cut by 4 bases, the J end by 2 bases, with 10 bases between. Per the germline V gene, CDR1 is SGHNT and CDR2 is YYREEE (reference sequence). CDR3 length equals 13 residues. The CDR3 nucleotides read TGTGCCAGCAGCACGGGACACCCCTACGAGCAGTACTTC. Its protein product is CASSTGHPYEQYF. The variable domain in full, completed from reference TRBV5-4 and TRBJ2-7, reads ETGVTQSPTHLIKTRGQQVTLRCSSQSGHNTVSWYQQALGQGPQFIFQYYREEENGRGNFPPRFSGLQFPNYSSELNVNALELDDSALYLCASSTGHPYEQYFGPGTRLTVT.

The chain uses TRBV28 and TRBJ1-5; possible D gene TRBD1, 5 bases. The CDR3 consists of 17 residues. Trimming stripped 5 bases from V and 0 bases from J, with 17 bases between. CDR1 and CDR2 from the germline V gene are MDHEN and SYDVKM. CDR3 nucleotide sequence: TGTGCCAGCAGTCCGCAGGGTCTCCGGCGTAGCAATCAGCCCCAGCATTTT. Its protein product is CASSPQGLRRSNQPQHF.

This clone was counted a single time. This chain links TRBV7-8 with TRBJ1-4, with a tentative D call TRBD1 (5 bases). The V gene lost 1 base and the J gene lost 2 bases, with 11 bases spanning the gap. There are 16 residues in the CDR3. CDR1 SGHVS and CDR2 FQNEAQ come from the germline V gene. The CDR3 DNA reads as TGTGCCAGCAGCTTAGTTACCTGGGGGACTAATGAAAAACTGTTTTTT. This translates into CASSLVTWGTNEKLFF.

This clone was counted between two and nine times. This chain joins TRBV2 and TRBJ2-2; TRBD1 matches 9 bases. Unmatched junction bases numbered 3, after V lost 1 base and J lost 6 bases. Germline V lookup: CDR1 SNHLY, CDR2 FYNNEI. This CDR3 region has 15 residues. DNA for the CDR3: TGTGCCAGCAGTGAAGGGGACAGGGTGTCCGGGGAGCTGTTTTTT. Amino acids: CASSEGDRVSGELFF.

This rearrangement joins TRBV30 to TRBJ1-3; D not certain. This CDR3 spans 14 amino acids. Trimming shortened V by 0 bases and J by 4 bases, and 10 bases separated the two germline ends. Looked up from germline, CDR1 is GTSNPN and CDR2 is SVGIG (reference sequence). CDR3 nucleotide sequence: TGTGCCTGGAGTGTAAAGGGTCGGGGAAACACCATATATTTT. Amino acid sequence: CAWSVKGRGNTIYF.

As DNA, the CDR3 is TGTGCCAGCAGCTCAGGACAGTTTAGGGCGAGCAATCAGCCCCAGCATTTT. Amino acids: CASSSGQFRASNQPQHF. The gene calls are TRBV7-2 and TRBJ1-5; D possibly corresponds to TRBD1 (6 bases). Germline V gives CDR1 SGHTA, CDR2 FQGNSA. V was clipped by 4 bases and J by 1 base, with 17 bases between them. The CDR3 extends over 17 amino acids. Combining the CDR3 with reference TRBV7-2 and TRBJ1-5 gives the whole variable domain GAGVSQSPSNKVTEKGKDVELRCDPISGHTALYWYRQSLGQGLEFLIYFQGNSAPDKSGLPSDRFSAERTGGSVSTLTIQRTQQEDSAVYLCASSSGQFRASNQPQHFGDGTRLSIL.

The chain has TRBV5-1 and TRBJ2-5; possibly TRBD1 for D (6 bases). The germline V gene encodes CDR1 SGHRS and CDR2 YFSETQ. Trimming pared 6 bases from V and 5 bases from J, leaving 17 bases between. There are 14 residues in the CDR3. CDR3 coding DNA: TGCGCCAGCACCCGGAGGCAGGGGTCGGAGACCCAGTACTTC. It encodes CASTRRQGSETQYF. Based on the CDR3 plus reference TRBV5-1 and TRBJ2-5, the full variable domain is KAGVTQTPRYLIKTRGQQVTLSCSPISGHRSVSWYQQTPGQGLQFLFEYFSETQRNKGNFPGRFSGRQFSNSRSEMNVSTLELGDSALYLCASTRRQGSETQYFGPGTRLLVL.

V gene TRBV6-1 combines with J gene TRBJ2-2; 14 nucleotides align to TRBD2. V shed 4 bases and J 5 bases; nucleotides not matched to a gene: 12. Germline V gene lookup returns CDR1 MNHNS and CDR2 SASEGT. CDR3 length: 19 amino acids. The CDR3 coding sequence is TGTGCCAGCAGTGGGAGACTAGCGGGAGGGCCCTCGGGGACCGGGGAGCTGTTTTTT. Translating it yields CASSGRLAGGPSGTGELFF.